This T cell receptor beta chain was identified in a study of shared clonotypes between healthy human individuals. Study-level background: Two female and a few male donors aged 18 to 49 were enrolled. General study results and limits: With few donors, the genetic and exposure-history diversity represented was limited.

The material for each subset, its genomic DNA, was split evenly across several immunoSEQ plates. Only in-frame clones appear in the TCRdb table, and some are missing; sequencing was by immunoSEQ multiplex PCR. The sample contains 400,000 to 550,000 clones, 70% to 80% of which appear only once. As for this clone: Its antigen is unidentified.

The origin of this receptor is a woman in her thirties or forties in good health. Some clones in this sample may be carry-over from other donors' samples. The sequenced sample consisted of PBMCs.

CDR3 sequence: CASSIRLAGVGETQYF. CDR3 sequence (DNA): TGTGCCAGCAGCATTAGACTAGCGGGAGTAGGAGAGACCCAGTACTTC. This sequence joins TRBV7-2 and TRBJ2-5; 12 nucleotides line up with TRBD2. This CDR3 spans 16 amino acids. Per germline, CDR1 SGHTA and CDR2 FQGNSA. Losses at the gene ends were 5 bases for V and 4 bases for J; bases not matched to a gene: 8.